Listed below are T cell receptor beta chains from one sample, sequenced in a study of early T cells in non-severe SARS-CoV-2 infection. In TCRdb, the 5' RACE reads were re-called with MiXCR into one record per CDR3 protein. The sample holds tens of thousands of distinct CDR3 sequences; 13% are singletons and the top ten take approximately 5%. What was sequenced was whole blood. The source of these receptors is an adult who was a healthcare worker with PCR-confirmed SARS-CoV-2 infection or an uninfected control (not recorded which). CDR3s include the opening cysteine and the closing phenylalanine or tryptophan. Each record gives: clone size, V gene, J gene, D gene, CDR3 DNA, CDR3 protein. The D gene is left open where the match is weak. Clone size, where shown, is once, few, many, or a class for clones that have expanded.

many	TRBV29-1	TRBJ1-2	.	TGCAGCGTTGGGTACCGCAAAGATGTGGGCTATGGCTACACCTTC	CSVGYRKDVGYGYTF
many	TRBV23-1	TRBJ2-5	TRBD2	TGCGCCAGCGGCAGGAGCGGGGGGACCCAGTACTTC	CASGRSGGTQYF
.	TRBV19	TRBJ2-7	.	TGTGCCAGTAGTACCCTCCTCTTCACGGACGAGCAGTACTTC	CASSTLLFTDEQYF
.	TRBV5-1	TRBJ1-5	.	TGCGCCAGCAGGTCGGGGAGCAATCAGCCCCAGCATTTT	CASRSGSNQPQHF
few	TRBV2	TRBJ1-2	.	TGTGCCAGACTTTCCAATGGCTACACCTTC	CARLSNGYTF
.	TRBV6-5	TRBJ2-1	.	TGTGCCAGCAGTTTCTACAATGAGCAGTTCTTC	CASSFYNEQFF
few	TRBV25-1	TRBJ1-6	.	TGTGCCAGCAGTGACAGGGTCTATTCACCCCTCCACTTT	CASSDRVYSPLHF
.	TRBV3-1	TRBJ2-2	TRBD1	TGTGCCAGCAGCGACAGGGGTAGCACCGGGGAGCTGTTTTTT	CASSDRGSTGELFF
.	TRBV13	TRBJ2-6	.	TGTGCCAGCACGCCCACACGAGTCATTGGGGCCAACGTCCTGACTTTC	CASTPTRVIGANVLTF
few	TRBV29-1	TRBJ2-5	.	TGCAGCGTTGGATGGGGCCAAGAGACCCAGTACTTC	CSVGWGQETQYF
few	TRBV28	TRBJ1-1	TRBD1	TGTGCCAGCAGGACGACAGGGATTACTGAAGCTTTCTTT	CASRTTGITEAFF
few	TRBV30	TRBJ2-7	TRBD1	TGTGCCTGGAACTCCGGGACAGGGGGTGAGCAGTACTTC	CAWNSGTGGEQYF
.	TRBV4-3	TRBJ2-2	.	TGCGCCAGCAGCCCCGGGACCGGGGAGCTGTTTTTT	CASSPGTGELFF
few	TRBV20-1	TRBJ2-1	TRBD2	TGCAGTGCTAGAGACCAGCGGGAGTGGGGTGAGCAGTTCTTC	CSARDQREWGEQFF
.	TRBV6-5	TRBJ1-1	.	TGTGCCGCAGGGACGGAGAACACTGAAGCTTTCTTT	CAAGTENTEAFF
few	TRBV12-3/TRBV12-4	TRBJ2-7	.	TGTGCCAGCAGTAGCTCCAGGGGCCTATACGAGCAGTACTTC	CASSSSRGLYEQYF
.	TRBV20-1	TRBJ1-1	.	TGCAGTGCTCGGACCGGGCCTAACACTGAAGCTTTCTTT	CSARTGPNTEAFF
many	TRBV6-2/TRBV6-3	TRBJ1-1	.	TGTGCCAGCAGTTACATCACTGAAGCTTTCTTT	CASSYITEAFF
many	TRBV19	TRBJ1-6	.	TGTGCCAGTAGTCACCGGGGCTATTCACCCCTCCACTTT	CASSHRGYSPLHF
.	TRBV11-2	TRBJ1-2	.	TGTGCCAGCAGCTCCCTTGGGAACTATGGCTACACCTTC	CASSSLGNYGYTF
many	TRBV10-3	TRBJ2-7	TRBD1	TGTGCCATCCGGGACAGGGGACCCTACGAGCAGTACTTC	CAIRDRGPYEQYF
many	TRBV7-9	TRBJ2-7	TRBD1	TGTGCCAGCAGCCCAAACAGGGGAGCCTACGAGCAGTACTTC	CASSPNRGAYEQYF
many	TRBV20-1	TRBJ2-7	TRBD2	TGCAGTGCTAGAGGACTAGCGAGCTCCTACGAGCAGTACTTC	CSARGLASSYEQYF
many	TRBV13	TRBJ1-6	.	TGTGCCAGCAGCTTATCTTCCAGGCGGTGGCCACCCCTCCACTTT	CASSLSSRRWPPLHF
few	TRBV3-1	TRBJ1-1	.	TGTGCCAGCGCAAAGGAGGGCCTTGAAGCTTTCTTT	CASAKEGLEAFF
few	TRBV20-1	TRBJ2-1	.	TGCAGTGCCCCGACCAGGGAACGTATTCAGTACAATGAGCAGTTCTTC	CSAPTRERIQYNEQFF
few	TRBV29-1	TRBJ2-2	.	TGCAGCGTTGAAGGGCCAGGGCGGCTCACCGGGGAGCTGTTTTTT	CSVEGPGRLTGELFF
many	TRBV7-2	TRBJ2-1	TRBD2	TGTGCCAGCAGCTTAGCCCGACTAGCGGGAGGTGAGCAGTTCTTC	CASSLARLAGGEQFF
many	TRBV10-3	TRBJ2-2	TRBD1	TGTGCCATCAGTGATCGGACAGGAAAGAACACCGGGGAGCTGTTTTTT	CAISDRTGKNTGELFF
many	TRBV18	TRBJ1-3	.	TGTGCCAGCTCACCGCCGGGAAACTCTGGAAACACCATATATTTT	CASSPPGNSGNTIYF
.	TRBV5-1	TRBJ1-1	.	TGCGCCAGCAGCCCGGGACCGCTGAACACTGAAGCTTTCTTT	CASSPGPLNTEAFF
few	TRBV2	TRBJ1-2	TRBD1	TGTGCCAGCAGAGACAGGGCCAGCTATGGCTACACCTTC	CASRDRASYGYTF
.	TRBV7-7	TRBJ2-6	.	TGTGCTAGCAGCCCGGGGACCTCTGGGGCCAACGTCCTGACTTTC	CASSPGTSGANVLTF
many	TRBV7-8	TRBJ2-3	.	TGTGCCAGCAGCTTAAGACTATCGAGCACAGATACGCAGTATTTT	CASSLRLSSTDTQYF
many	TRBV3-1	TRBJ2-4	TRBD2	TGTGCCAGCAGCCAAGATTCTAGGAGGATAGCGGGGGAAAACATTCAGTACTTC	CASSQDSRRIAGENIQYF